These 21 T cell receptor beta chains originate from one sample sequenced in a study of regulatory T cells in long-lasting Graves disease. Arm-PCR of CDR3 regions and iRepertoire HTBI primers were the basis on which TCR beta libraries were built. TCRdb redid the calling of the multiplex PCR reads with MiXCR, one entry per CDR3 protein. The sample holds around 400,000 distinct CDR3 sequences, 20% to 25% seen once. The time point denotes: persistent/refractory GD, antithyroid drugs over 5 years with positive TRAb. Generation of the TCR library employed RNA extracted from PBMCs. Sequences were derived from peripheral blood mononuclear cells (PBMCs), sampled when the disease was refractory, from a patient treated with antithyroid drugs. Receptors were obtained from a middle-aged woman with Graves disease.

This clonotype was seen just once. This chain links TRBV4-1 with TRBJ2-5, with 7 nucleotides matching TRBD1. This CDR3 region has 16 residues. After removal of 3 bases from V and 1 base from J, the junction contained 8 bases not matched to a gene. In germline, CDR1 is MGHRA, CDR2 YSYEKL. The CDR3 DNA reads TGCGCCAGCAGCCACCCGACAGGGCCCCGCCAAGAGACCCAGTACTTC. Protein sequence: CASSHPTGPRQETQYF.

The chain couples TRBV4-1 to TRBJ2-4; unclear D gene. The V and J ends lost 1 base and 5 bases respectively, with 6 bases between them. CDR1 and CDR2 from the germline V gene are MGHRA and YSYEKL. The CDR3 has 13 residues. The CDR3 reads CASSQVLENIQYF. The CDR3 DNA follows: TGCGCCAGCAGCCAAGTTTTGGAAAACATTCAGTACTTC.

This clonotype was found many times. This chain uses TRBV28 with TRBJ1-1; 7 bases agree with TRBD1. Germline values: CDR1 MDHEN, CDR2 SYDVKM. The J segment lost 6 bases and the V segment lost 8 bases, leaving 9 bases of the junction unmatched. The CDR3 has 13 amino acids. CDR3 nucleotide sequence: TGTGCCAGCGGAATTACCAGGGGGTCTGAAGCTTTCTTT. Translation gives CASGITRGSEAFF.

This CDR3 is CASWRRMNTEAFF. For the CDR3, the DNA is TGTGCCAGCTGGCGGAGGATGAACACTGAAGCTTTCTTT. This chain links TRBV6-1 with TRBJ1-1; D call uncertain. The germline V and J ends were trimmed by 8 bases and 0 bases, with 10 bases remaining between them. The CDR3 length is 13 residues. Germline V gene lookup returns CDR1 MNHNS and CDR2 SASEGT.

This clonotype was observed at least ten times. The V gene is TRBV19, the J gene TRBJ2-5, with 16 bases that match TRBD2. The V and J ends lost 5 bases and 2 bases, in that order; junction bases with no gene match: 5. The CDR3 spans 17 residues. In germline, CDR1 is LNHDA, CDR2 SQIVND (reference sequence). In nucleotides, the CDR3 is TGTGCCAGTAGTTTGGGGGGACTAGCGGGAGGGCAAGAGACCCAGTACTTC. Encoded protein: CASSLGGLAGGQETQYF.

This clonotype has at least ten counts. CDR3 coding DNA: TGTGCCAGCAGTTCCGGGGTTAGCAACACTGAAGCTTTCTTT. Protein sequence: CASSSGVSNTEAFF. V and J are TRBV7-8 and TRBJ1-1, with D unclear. V gave up 6 bases and J gave up 2 bases, with 13 bases separating them. The CDR3 is made up of 14 amino acids. Germline CDR1 reads SGHVS; CDR2 reads FQNEAQ.

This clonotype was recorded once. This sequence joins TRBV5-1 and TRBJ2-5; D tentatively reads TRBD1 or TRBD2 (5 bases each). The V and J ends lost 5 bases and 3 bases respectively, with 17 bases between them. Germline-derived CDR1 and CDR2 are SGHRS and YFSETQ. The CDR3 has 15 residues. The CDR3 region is CASRRWSQEEETQYF. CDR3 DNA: TGCGCCAGCAGACGGTGGTCACAGGAGGAAGAGACCCAGTACTTC. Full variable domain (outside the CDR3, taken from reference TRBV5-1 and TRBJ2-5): KAGVTQTPRYLIKTRGQQVTLSCSPISGHRSVSWYQQTPGQGLQFLFEYFSETQRNKGNFPGRFSGRQFSNSRSEMNVSTLELGDSALYLCASRRWSQEEETQYFGPGTRLLVL.

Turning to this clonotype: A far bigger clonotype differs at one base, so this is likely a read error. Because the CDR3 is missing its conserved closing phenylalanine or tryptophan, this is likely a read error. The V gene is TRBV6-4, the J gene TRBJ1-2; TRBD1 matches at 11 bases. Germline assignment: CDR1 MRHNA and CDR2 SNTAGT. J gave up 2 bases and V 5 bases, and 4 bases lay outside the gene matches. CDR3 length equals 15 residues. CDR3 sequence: CASSPGQGANYGYTL. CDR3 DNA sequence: TGTGCCAGCAGTCCCGGACAGGGGGCAAACTATGGCTACACCCTC.

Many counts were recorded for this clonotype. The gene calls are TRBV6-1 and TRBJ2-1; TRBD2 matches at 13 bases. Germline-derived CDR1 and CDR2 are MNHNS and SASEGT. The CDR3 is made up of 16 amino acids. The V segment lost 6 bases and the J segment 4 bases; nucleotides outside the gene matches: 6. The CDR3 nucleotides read TGTGCCAGCAGCGATCCGGGACTAGCGGGATACAATGAGCAGTTCTTC. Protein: CASSDPGLAGYNEQFF.

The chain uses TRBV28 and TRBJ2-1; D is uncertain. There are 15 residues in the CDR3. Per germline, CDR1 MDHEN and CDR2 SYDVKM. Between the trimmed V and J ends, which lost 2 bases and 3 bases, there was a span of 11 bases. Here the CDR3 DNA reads TGTGCCAGCAGTTTAAGGCAGATCAGCTACAATGAGCAGTTCTTC. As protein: CASSLRQISYNEQFF.

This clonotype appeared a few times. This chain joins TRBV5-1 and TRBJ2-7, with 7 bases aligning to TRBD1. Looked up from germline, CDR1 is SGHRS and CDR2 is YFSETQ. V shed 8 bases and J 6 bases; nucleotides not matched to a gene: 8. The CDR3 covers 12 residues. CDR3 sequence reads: CASRQGRGEQYF. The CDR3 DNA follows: TGCGCCAGTCGACAGGGCCGGGGCGAGCAGTACTTC.

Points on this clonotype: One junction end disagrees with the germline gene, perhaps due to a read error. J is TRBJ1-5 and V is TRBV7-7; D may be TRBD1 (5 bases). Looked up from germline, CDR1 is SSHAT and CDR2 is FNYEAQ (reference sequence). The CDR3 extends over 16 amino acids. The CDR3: CASSLGAVYSNQPQHF. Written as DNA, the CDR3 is TGTGCTAGCAGCTTAGGGGCAGTCTATAGCAATCAGCCCCAGCATTTT. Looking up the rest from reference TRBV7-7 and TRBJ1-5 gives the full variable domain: GAGVSQSPRYKVTKRGQDVTLRCDPISSHATLYWYQQALGQGPEFLTYFNYEAQPDKSGLPSDRFSAERPEGSISTLTIQRTEQRDSAMYRCASSLGAVYSNQPQHFGDGTRLSIL.

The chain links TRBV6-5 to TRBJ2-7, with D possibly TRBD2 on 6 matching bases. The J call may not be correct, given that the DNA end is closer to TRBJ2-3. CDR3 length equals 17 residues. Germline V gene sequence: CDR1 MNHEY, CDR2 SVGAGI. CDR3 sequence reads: CASSYSTPGDFGDTQYF. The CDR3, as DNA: TGTGCCAGCAGTTACTCGACTCCGGGGGACTTCGGAGATACGCAGTATTTT.

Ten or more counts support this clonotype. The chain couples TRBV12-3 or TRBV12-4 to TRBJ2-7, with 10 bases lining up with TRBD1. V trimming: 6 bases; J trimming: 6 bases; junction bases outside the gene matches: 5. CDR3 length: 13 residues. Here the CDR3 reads CASSRGDRGEQYF. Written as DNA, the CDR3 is TGTGCCAGCAGCCGCGGGGACAGGGGCGAGCAGTACTTC.

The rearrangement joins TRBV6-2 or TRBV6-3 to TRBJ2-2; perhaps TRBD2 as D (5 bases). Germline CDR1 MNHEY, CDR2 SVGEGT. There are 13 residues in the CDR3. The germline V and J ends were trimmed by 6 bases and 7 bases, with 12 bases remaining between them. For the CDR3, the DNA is TGTGCCAGCAGCCTGGACTCATACGGGGAGCTGTTTTTT. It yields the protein CASSLDSYGELFF.

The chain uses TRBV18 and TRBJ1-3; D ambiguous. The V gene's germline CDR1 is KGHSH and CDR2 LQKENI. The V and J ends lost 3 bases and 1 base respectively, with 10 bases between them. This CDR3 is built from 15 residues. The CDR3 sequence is CASSPYVKSGNTIYF. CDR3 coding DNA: TGTGCCAGCTCACCTTACGTGAAGTCTGGAAACACCATATATTTT.

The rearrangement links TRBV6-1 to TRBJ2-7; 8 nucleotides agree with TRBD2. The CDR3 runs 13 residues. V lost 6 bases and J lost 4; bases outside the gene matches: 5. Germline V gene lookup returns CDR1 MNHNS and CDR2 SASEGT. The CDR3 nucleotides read TGTGCCAGCAGACTTAGCGGGGAGTACGAGCAGTACTTC. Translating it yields CASRLSGEYEQYF.

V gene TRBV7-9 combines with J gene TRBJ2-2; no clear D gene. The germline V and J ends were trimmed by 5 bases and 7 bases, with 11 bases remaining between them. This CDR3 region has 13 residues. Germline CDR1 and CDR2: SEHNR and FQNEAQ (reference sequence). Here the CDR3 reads CASSGVSNGELFF. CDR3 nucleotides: TGTGCCAGCAGCGGAGTTAGTAACGGGGAGCTGTTTTTT.

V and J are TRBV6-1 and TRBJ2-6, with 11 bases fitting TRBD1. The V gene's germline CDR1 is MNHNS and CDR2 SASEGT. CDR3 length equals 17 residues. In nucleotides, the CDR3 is TGTGCGAGTTCACCGGGACAGGGGGGAACTGGGGCCAACGTCCTGACTTTC. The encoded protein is CASSPGQGGTGANVLTF.

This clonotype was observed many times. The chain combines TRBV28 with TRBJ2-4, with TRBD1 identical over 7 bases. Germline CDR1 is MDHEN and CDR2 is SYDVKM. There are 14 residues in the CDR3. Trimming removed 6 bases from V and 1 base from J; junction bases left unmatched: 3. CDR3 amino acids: CASSVQGAKNIQYF. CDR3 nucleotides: TGTGCCAGCAGCGTACAGGGGGCCAAAAACATTCAGTACTTC.

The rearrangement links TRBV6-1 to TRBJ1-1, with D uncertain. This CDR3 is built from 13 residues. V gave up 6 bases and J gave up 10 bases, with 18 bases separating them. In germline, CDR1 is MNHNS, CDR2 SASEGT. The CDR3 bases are TGTGCCAGCAGAAACAACCGTCGGGAGAGAGCTTTCTTT. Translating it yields CASRNNRRERAFF.